This TCR beta chain was found in a study of cytomegalovirus exposure and HLA in healthy donors. Trimming removed 6 bases from V and 0 bases from J, with 3 bases in between. The CDR3 spans 12 residues. Germline V CDR1 and CDR2: ENHRY, SYGVKD. Both 60 Vbeta primers and 13 Jbeta primers went into the PCR. Assay: immunoSEQ multiplex PCR; the TCRdb copy retains only in-frame clones and omits some. The data hold about 130,000 clones, with over 65% observed a single time. This clone was seen just once. The receptor was derived from a man aged 40-49 years in good health and CMV-seropositive. Material for sequencing was PBMCs. This chain uses TRBV10-3 with TRBJ1-5; D remains unclear. CDR3 loop: CAISYSNQPQHF. The CDR3 bases are TGTGCCATCAGCTATAGCAATCAGCCCCAGCATTTT.